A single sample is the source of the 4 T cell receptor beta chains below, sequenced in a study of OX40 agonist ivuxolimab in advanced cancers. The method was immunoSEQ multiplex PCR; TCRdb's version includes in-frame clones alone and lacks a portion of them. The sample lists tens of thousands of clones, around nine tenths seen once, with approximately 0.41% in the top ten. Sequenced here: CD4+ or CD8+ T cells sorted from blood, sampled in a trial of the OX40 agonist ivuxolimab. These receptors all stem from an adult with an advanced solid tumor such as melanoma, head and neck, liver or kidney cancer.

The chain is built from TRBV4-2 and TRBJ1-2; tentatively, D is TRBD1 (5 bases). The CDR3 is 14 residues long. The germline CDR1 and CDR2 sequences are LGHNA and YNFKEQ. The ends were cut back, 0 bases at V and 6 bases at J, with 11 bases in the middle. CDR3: CASSQDRGRDGYTF. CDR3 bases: TGTGCCAGCAGCCAAGACAGAGGCAGGGATGGCTACACCTTC.

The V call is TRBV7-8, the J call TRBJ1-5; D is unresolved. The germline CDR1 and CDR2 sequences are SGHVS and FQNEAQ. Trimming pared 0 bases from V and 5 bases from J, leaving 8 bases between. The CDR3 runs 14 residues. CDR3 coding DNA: TGTGCCAGCAGCTTAGCGGAAATCGATCAGCCCCAGCATTTT. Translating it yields CASSLAEIDQPQHF.

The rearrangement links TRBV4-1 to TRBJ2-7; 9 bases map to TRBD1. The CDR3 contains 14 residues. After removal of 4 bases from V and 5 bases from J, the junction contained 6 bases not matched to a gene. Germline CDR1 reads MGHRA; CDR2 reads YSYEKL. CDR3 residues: CASSRAGQGDEQYF. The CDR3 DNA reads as TGCGCCAGCAGCCGGGCGGGACAGGGAGACGAGCAGTACTTC.

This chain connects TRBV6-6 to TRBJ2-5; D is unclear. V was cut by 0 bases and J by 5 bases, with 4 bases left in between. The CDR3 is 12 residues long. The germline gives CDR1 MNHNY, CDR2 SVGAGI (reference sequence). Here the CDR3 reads CASSYSSETQYF. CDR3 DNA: TGTGCCAGCAGTTACTCGTCCGAGACCCAGTACTTC.